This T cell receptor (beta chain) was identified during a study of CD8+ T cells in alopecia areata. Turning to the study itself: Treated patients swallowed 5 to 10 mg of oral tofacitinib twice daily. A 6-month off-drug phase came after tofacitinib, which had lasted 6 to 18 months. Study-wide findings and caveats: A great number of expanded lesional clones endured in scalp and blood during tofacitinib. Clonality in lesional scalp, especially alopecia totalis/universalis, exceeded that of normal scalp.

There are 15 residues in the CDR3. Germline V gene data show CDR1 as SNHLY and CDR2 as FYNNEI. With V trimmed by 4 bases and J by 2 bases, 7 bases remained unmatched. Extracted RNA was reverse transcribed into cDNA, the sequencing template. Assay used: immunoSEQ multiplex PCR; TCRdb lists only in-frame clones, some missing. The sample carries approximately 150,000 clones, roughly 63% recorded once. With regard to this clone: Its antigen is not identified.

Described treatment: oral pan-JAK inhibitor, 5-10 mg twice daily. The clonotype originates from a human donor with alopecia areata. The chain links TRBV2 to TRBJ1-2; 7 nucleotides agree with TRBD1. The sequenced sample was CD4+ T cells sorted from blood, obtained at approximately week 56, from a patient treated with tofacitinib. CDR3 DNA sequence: TGTGCCAGCAGTGCGGGACAGACCTCAAACTATGGCTACACCTTC. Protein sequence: CASSAGQTSNYGYTF.